The T cell receptor (beta chain) described here comes from a study of shared clonotypes between healthy human individuals. Clones were sequenced by immunoSEQ multiplex PCR, and TCRdb holds only the in-frame ones, with some missing. The table shows 2 million to 3 million clones, with just over 90% occurring only once. V lost 0 bases, J lost 0 bases, and 9 bases lay in between. Germline CDR1 is LGHNA and CDR2 is YSLEER. This CDR3 has 15 residues. This clone showed up just a few times. Other DNA sequences in this specimen translate into the identical CDR3. The V gene is TRBV4-3, the J gene TRBJ2-7; a weak D match, TRBD2 (5 bases). The sample consisted of naive CD4+ T cells sorted from blood. Specified subset: CD45RA+ positively selected. The receptor was isolated from a man aged 18-30 years in good health. CDR3 residues: CASSQDRGLSYEQYF. The CDR3 bases are TGCGCCAGCAGCCAAGATCGAGGACTCTCCTACGAGCAGTACTTC.